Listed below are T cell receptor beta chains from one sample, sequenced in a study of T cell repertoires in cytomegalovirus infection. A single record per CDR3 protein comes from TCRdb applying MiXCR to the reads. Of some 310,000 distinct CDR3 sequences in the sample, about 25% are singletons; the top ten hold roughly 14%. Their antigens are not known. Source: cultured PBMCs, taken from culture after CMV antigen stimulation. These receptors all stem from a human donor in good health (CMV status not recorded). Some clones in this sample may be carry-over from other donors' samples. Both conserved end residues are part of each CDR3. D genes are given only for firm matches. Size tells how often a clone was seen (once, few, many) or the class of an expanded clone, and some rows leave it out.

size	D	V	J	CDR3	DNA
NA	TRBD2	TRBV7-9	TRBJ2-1	CASSSPHGTSGNNEQFF	TGTGCCAGCAGCTCCCCTCACGGGACTAGCGGTAACAATGAGCAGTTCTTC
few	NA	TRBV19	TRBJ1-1	CASNRRGAMNTEAFF	TGTGCCAGTAACCGTCGGGGGGCGATGAACACTGAAGCTTTCTTT
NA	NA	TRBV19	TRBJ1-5	CASSIQFDQPQHF	TGTGCCAGTAGTATACAATTCGACCAGCCCCAGCATTTT
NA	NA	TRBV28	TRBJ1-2	CASGGVDGYTF	TGTGCCAGCGGGGGGGTCGATGGCTACACCTTC
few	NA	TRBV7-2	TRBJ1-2	CASSFNIGSYGYTF	TGTGCCAGCAGCTTCAATATCGGATCCTATGGCTACACCTTC
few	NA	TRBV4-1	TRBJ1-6	CASSQGRGFASPLHF	TGCGCCAGCAGCCAAGGCAGGGGATTCGCTTCACCCCTCCACTTT
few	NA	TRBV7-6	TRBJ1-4	CASSSKGPRDEKLFF	TGTGCCAGCAGCTCCAAGGGGCCGAGGGATGAAAAACTGTTTTTT
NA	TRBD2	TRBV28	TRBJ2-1	CASSLDPTSGSYNEQFF	TGTGCCAGCAGTTTAGACCCGACTAGCGGGAGTTACAATGAGCAGTTCTTC
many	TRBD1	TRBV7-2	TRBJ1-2	CASSWTGGIRQGGYTF	TGTGCCAGCAGCTGGACAGGGGGCATTCGGCAGGGTGGCTACACCTTC
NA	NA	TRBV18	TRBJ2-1	CASSPPMRANEQFF	TGTGCCAGCTCACCACCCATGAGAGCCAATGAGCAGTTCTTC
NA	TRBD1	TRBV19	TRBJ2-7	CASRNQGAAYEQYF	TGTGCCAGTAGGAATCAGGGGGCGGCCTACGAGCAGTACTTC
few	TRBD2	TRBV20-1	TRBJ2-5	CSARAFGIAGGIQETQYF	TGCAGTGCTAGAGCCTTCGGGATAGCGGGAGGGATACAAGAGACCCAGTACTTC
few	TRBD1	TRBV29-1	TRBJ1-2	CSVTGTGGTGYTF	TGCAGCGTCACCGGGACAGGGGGCACTGGCTACACCTTC
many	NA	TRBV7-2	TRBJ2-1	CASSLSSRDEQFF	TGTGCCAGCAGCTTATCCAGCAGGGATGAGCAGTTCTTC
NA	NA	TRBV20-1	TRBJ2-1	CSAKGAGEVNEQFF	TGCAGTGCCAAGGGGGCGGGAGAGGTAAATGAGCAGTTCTTC
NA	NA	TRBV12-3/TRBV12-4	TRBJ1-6	CASGRSGTVNSPLHF	TGTGCCAGCGGGCGCTCCGGGACGGTGAATTCACCCCTCCACTTT
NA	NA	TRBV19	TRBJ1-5	CASSTYRHQPQHF	TGTGCCAGTAGTACATACCGGCACCAGCCCCAGCATTTT
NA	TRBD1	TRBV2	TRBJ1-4	CASSAGGSNEKLFF	TGTGCCAGCAGCGCAGGGGGCTCGAATGAAAAACTGTTTTTT
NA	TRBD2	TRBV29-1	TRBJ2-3	CSVSGIDLDTQYF	TGCAGCGTTAGCGGGATCGATCTAGATACGCAGTATTTT
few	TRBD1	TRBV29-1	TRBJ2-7	CSVVTGVREQYF	TGCAGCGTTGTGACAGGGGTGCGTGAGCAGTACTTC
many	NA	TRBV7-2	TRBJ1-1	CASSQATGYTEAFF	TGTGCCAGCAGCCAAGCCACAGGGTACACTGAAGCTTTCTTT
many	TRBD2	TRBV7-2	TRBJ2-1	CASSLASGTSGRNEQFF	TGTGCCAGCAGCTTAGCGAGTGGGACTAGCGGGAGGAATGAGCAGTTCTTC
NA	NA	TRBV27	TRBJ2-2	CASRQPVGATGELFF	TGTGCCAGCAGACAACCGGTGGGGGCCACCGGGGAGCTGTTTTTT
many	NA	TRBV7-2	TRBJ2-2	CASSAEPTGELFF	TGTGCCAGCAGCGCCGAACCCACCGGGGAGCTGTTTTTT
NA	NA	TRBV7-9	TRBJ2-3	CASSLGTNSGTDTQYF	TGTGCCAGCAGCTTAGGCACCAATTCGGGCACAGATACGCAGTATTTT
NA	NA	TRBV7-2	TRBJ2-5	CASSPPGEETQYF	TGTGCCAGCAGCCCCCCGGGGGAAGAGACCCAGTACTTC
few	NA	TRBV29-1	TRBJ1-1	CSVATAGMNTEAFF	TGCAGCGTTGCGACGGCAGGCATGAACACTGAAGCTTTCTTT
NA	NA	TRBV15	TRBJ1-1	CATSRTRTQPEAFF	TGTGCCACCAGCAGGACAAGGACACAACCTGAAGCTTTCTTT
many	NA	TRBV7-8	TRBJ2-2	CASSLGSRAEGTGELFF	TGTGCCAGCAGCTTAGGTTCTAGGGCAGAGGGCACCGGGGAGCTGTTTTTT
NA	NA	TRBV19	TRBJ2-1	CASSIISSEQFF	TGTGCCAGTAGTATAATTAGCTCTGAGCAGTTCTTC
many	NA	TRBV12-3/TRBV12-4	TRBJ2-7	CASSFTASSYEQYF	TGTGCCAGCAGTTTCACGGCGAGCTCCTACGAGCAGTACTTC
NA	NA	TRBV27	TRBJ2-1	CASSSIRGRRGDEQFF	TGTGCCAGCAGTTCCATACGTGGGAGGAGGGGCGATGAGCAGTTCTTC
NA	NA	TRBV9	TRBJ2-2	CASSVGSSGTGELFF	TGTGCCAGCAGCGTAGGTAGTAGCGGAACCGGGGAGCTGTTTTTT
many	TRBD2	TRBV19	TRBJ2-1	CASSTAGGPHEQFF	TGTGCCAGTAGTACAGCGGGAGGGCCCCATGAGCAGTTCTTC
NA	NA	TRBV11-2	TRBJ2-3	CASSLDLGSTDTQYF	TGTGCCAGCAGCTTAGATCTGGGAAGCACAGATACGCAGTATTTT